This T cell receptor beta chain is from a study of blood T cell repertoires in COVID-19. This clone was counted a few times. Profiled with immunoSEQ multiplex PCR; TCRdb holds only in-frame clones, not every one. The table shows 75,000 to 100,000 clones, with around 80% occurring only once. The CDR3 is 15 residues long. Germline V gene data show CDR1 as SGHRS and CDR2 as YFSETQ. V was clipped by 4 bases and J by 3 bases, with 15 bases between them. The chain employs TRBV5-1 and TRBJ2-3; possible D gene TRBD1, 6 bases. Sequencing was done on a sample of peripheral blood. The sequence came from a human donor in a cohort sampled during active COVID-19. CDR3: CASSQGQLSTDTQYF. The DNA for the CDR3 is TGCGCCAGCAGCCAAGGACAGCTGAGTACAGATACGCAGTATTTT. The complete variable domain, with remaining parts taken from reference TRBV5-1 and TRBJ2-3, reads KAGVTQTPRYLIKTRGQQVTLSCSPISGHRSVSWYQQTPGQGLQFLFEYFSETQRNKGNFPGRFSGRQFSNSRSEMNVSTLELGDSALYLCASSQGQLSTDTQYFGPGTRLTVL.